This T cell receptor beta chain was found in a study of blood T cell repertoires in COVID-19. Study in general: The United States, Italy and Spain were the sources of the acute and convalescent COVID-19 samples. From T cells, B-cell-depleted T cells, or PBMCs came the material, which was cDNA or gDNA.

The V and J ends lost 2 bases and 4 bases respectively, with 5 bases between them. The germline V gene has CDR1 LNHDA and CDR2 SQIVND (reference sequence). The CDR3 is made up of 12 amino acids. Per the original methods: For nucleated cells, counts were estimated from reference gene primer amplification. Using immunoSEQ multiplex PCR, the repertoire was profiled, and TCRdb retains in-frame clones only, with some absent. V, J and clone size are those of that table, while D and trimming were read from the DNA. The sample holds around 250,000 clones; about nine tenths are singletons and the top ten take around 2%.

The TCR comes from a man in his thirties or forties who had recovered from COVID-19. The rearrangement joins TRBV19 to TRBJ2-5; D ambiguous. Sequenced material: peripheral blood. The CDR3 loop is CASSIPRETQYF. The CDR3 DNA is TGTGCCAGTAGTATACCCAGAGAGACCCAGTACTTC.